The next 23 T cell receptor beta chains were all read from a single sample in a study of shared clonotypes between healthy human individuals. The assay was immunoSEQ multiplex PCR, and TCRdb's table has in-frame clones only and misses some. The table has approximately 500,000 clones, about 72% seen once. The material sequenced was PBMCs. These receptors were taken from a woman in her forties in good health. Some clones in this sample may be carry-over from other donors' samples.

The chain combines TRBV6-1 with TRBJ2-4, with 9 nucleotides matching TRBD2. CDR1 and CDR2 from the germline V gene are MNHNS and SASEGT. The CDR3 runs 14 residues. V shed 7 bases, J shed 8 bases, and the junction held 9 bases outside the gene matches. The CDR3 loop is CASNTGGRAYIQYF. DNA of the CDR3: TGTGCCAGCAACACAGGCGGGAGGGCGTACATTCAGTACTTC.

This chain connects TRBV2 to TRBJ1-4; 10 bases match TRBD1. The CDR3 totals 14 residues. J was trimmed by 7 bases and V by 5 bases; bases with no gene match: 4. CDR1 is SNHLY, CDR2 FYNNEI, per germline. CDR3 in DNA: TGTGCCAGCAGTCCCGGGACAGGGGCTGAAAAACTGTTTTTT. Protein sequence: CASSPGTGAEKLFF.

The CDR3 here is CASSLVIGTSVNPFF. The DNA of the CDR3 is TGTGCCAGCAGTTTAGTGATTGGGACTAGCGTTAATCCGTTCTTC. The rearrangement joins TRBV27 to TRBJ2-1; 10 bases agree with TRBD2. The CDR3 consists of 15 residues. V lost 2 bases to trimming and J lost 15 bases; unmatched junction nucleotides: 13. Germline CDR1 MNHEY, CDR2 SMNVEV (reference sequence).

The chain combines TRBV18 with TRBJ1-4; a weak D match, TRBD1 (5 bases). Germline CDR1 reads KGHSH; CDR2 reads LQKENI. Trimming pared 3 bases from V and 0 bases from J, leaving 23 bases between. The length of the CDR3 is 20 residues. CDR3 coding DNA: TGTGCCAGCTCACCTTCAGTCCGAGGAGGTAGGGGAGCAACTAATGAAAAACTGTTTTTT. Translating it yields CASSPSVRGGRGATNEKLFF.

This clone appeared a few times. The chain employs TRBV7-9 and TRBJ2-3; a possible D gene is TRBD2 (6 bases). The CDR3 runs 15 residues. Germline values: CDR1 SEHNR, CDR2 FQNEAQ (reference sequence). V was cut by 3 bases and J by 14 bases, with 24 bases left in between. CDR3: CASSLATGDPGSRYF. For the CDR3, the DNA is TGTGCCAGCAGCTTGGCAACGGGGGACCCCGGCTCAAGGTATTTT. Combining the CDR3 with reference TRBV7-9 and TRBJ2-3 gives the whole variable domain DTGVSQNPRHKITKRGQNVTFRCDPISEHNRLYWYRQTLGQGPEFLTYFQNEAQLEKSRLLSDRFSAERPKGSFSTLEIQRTEQGDSAMYLCASSLATGDPGSRYFGPGTRLTVL.

This clone was seen a handful of times. The chain recombines TRBV4-2 with TRBJ1-2; 8 bases align to TRBD1. The germline V gene has CDR1 LGHNA and CDR2 YNFKEQ. Unmatched junction bases numbered 2, after V lost 1 base and J lost 1 base. This CDR3 region has 15 residues. CDR3 region: CASSQGTGGNYGYTF. For the CDR3, the DNA is TGTGCCAGCAGCCAAGGAACAGGGGGTAACTATGGCTACACCTTC.

This sequence joins TRBV19 and TRBJ2-1, with 9 positions matching TRBD2. Unmatched junction bases numbered 6, after V lost 4 bases and J lost 8 bases. This CDR3 comprises 14 residues. Germline loops: CDR1 LNHDA, CDR2 SQIVND (reference sequence). The CDR3 sequence: CASSKTSGVDEQFF. The CDR3 DNA sequence: TGTGCCAGTAGTAAGACTAGCGGTGTAGATGAGCAGTTCTTC.

The chain carries TRBV7-2 and TRBJ1-5, with 7 bases identical to TRBD1. Germline CDR1 SGHTA, CDR2 FQGNSA. With 6 bases clipped from V and 2 bases from J, the junction kept 1 base outside the gene matches. The CDR3 is 13 amino acids. CDR3 bases: TGTGCCAGCAGAGGGACAGGCAATCAGCCCCAGCATTTT. Protein product: CASRGTGNQPQHF.

For this clone: A far larger clone is a single base away, which makes a read error likely. The chain employs TRBV30 and TRBJ1-1; D is possibly TRBD1 (5 bases). Germline loops: CDR1 GTSNPN, CDR2 SVGIG (reference sequence). The CDR3 has 14 amino acids. CDR3 bases: TGTGCCCGGAGTGACCGAGGGGTTACCATCTCATCTTTCTTT. Translated: CARSDRGVTISSFF.

The gene calls are TRBV7-3 and TRBJ2-5; 7 nucleotides match TRBD2. Losses at the gene ends were 3 bases for V and 5 bases for J; bases not matched to a gene: 3. This CDR3 has 13 residues. CDR1 is SGHTA, CDR2 FQGTGA, per germline. The CDR3: CASSFAGEETQYF. In nucleotides, the CDR3 is TGTGCCAGCAGCTTTGCGGGAGAGGAGACCCAGTACTTC.

This clone showed up just once. The rearrangement links TRBV29-1 to TRBJ2-5; TRBD2 aligns across 8 bases. Losses at the gene ends were 3 bases for V and 2 bases for J; bases not matched to a gene: 8. Germline CDR1 and CDR2: SQVTM and ANQGSEA. The CDR3 totals 15 residues. Here the CDR3 reads CSVEGGTSRQETQYF. The CDR3 DNA reads TGCAGCGTTGAGGGGGGGACTAGTCGGCAAGAGACCCAGTACTTC.

The chain carries TRBV7-3 and TRBJ2-1, with 9 bases lining up with TRBD2. Germline V gene data show CDR1 as SGHTA and CDR2 as FQGTGA. Trimming cost V 5 bases and J 8 bases; bases outside gene matches: 7. This CDR3 contains 14 residues. The CDR3, as DNA: TGTGCCAGCAGCCCAAGCGGGAGGTGGGATGAGCAGTTCTTC. It specifies CASSPSGRWDEQFF.

The rearrangement joins TRBV29-1 to TRBJ2-1; 7 bases are a match to TRBD2. The CDR3 loop spans 12 amino acids. Germline V gene lookup returns CDR1 SQVTM and CDR2 ANQGSEA. The J segment lost 8 bases and the V segment lost 2 bases, leaving 3 bases of the junction unmatched. The CDR3 DNA follows: TGCAGCGTTGAACCTGGGAGGGATGAGCAGTTCTTC. Its translation: CSVEPGRDEQFF.

This clone has more than one count but fewer than ten. The chain is built from TRBV30 and TRBJ1-1; TRBD1 aligns across 7 bases. V was clipped by 2 bases and J by 0 bases; unmatched bases: 6. Per germline, CDR1 GTSNPN and CDR2 SVGIG (reference sequence). This CDR3 region has 15 residues. CDR3 bases: TGTGCCTGGAGTCTACAGGGGAGCTTGAACACTGAAGCTTTCTTT. Translation: CAWSLQGSLNTEAFF.

This clone was picked up many times. This CDR3 is also generated by other DNA sequences in the sample. J is TRBJ2-2 and V is TRBV6-1; 7 bases align to TRBD2. J was trimmed by 1 base and V by 7 bases; bases with no gene match: 6. Per germline, CDR1 MNHNS and CDR2 SASEGT. There are 15 residues in the CDR3. CDR3: CASNAGVENTGELFF. The DNA for the CDR3 is TGTGCCAGCAACGCGGGGGTGGAGAACACCGGGGAGCTGTTTTTT.

The chain recombines TRBV7-2 with TRBJ2-7, with TRBD2 matching 10 bases. The ends lost 5 bases at V and 2 bases at J; junction bases unmatched: 6. Germline V lookup: CDR1 SGHTA, CDR2 FQGNSA. The CDR3 runs 15 residues. Here the CDR3 reads CASSLLAGVTYEQYF. The CDR3 DNA reads as TGTGCCAGCAGCCTCCTAGCGGGAGTTACCTACGAGCAGTACTTC.

For the CDR3, the DNA is TGTGCCATCAGACCGGGACTGGGTTTCGATACGCAGTATTTT. It codes for CAIRPGLGFDTQYF. V usage is TRBV10-3 and J usage is TRBJ2-3; D might be TRBD2 (6 bases). From germline, CDR1 is ENHRY and CDR2 SYGVKD. V was trimmed by 6 bases and J by 6 bases, leaving 16 bases between them. This CDR3 has 14 residues.

This clone was counted many times. The genes are TRBV6-1 and TRBJ2-1; 13 nucleotides align to TRBD2. V gave up 7 bases and J gave up 9 bases; unmatched junction bases: 9. Germline loops: CDR1 MNHNS, CDR2 SASEGT. The CDR3 length is 15 residues. CDR3 amino acids: CASTQLAGGPLEQFF. The CDR3 DNA sequence: TGTGCCAGCACTCAACTAGCGGGAGGGCCTCTTGAGCAGTTCTTC.

V is TRBV28 and J is TRBJ1-1; D is unclear. CDR3 size: 13 residues. Per the germline V gene, CDR1 is MDHEN and CDR2 is SYDVKM. The V gene lost 0 bases and the J gene lost 0 bases, with 2 bases spanning the gap. CDR3 region: CASSLWLNTEAFF. The CDR3 DNA follows: TGTGCCAGCAGTTTATGGTTGAACACTGAAGCTTTCTTT.

The rearrangement joins TRBV5-1 to TRBJ2-7; D unresolved. The length of the CDR3 is 14 residues. Trimming stripped 1 base from V and 2 bases from J, with 10 bases between. Per germline, CDR1 SGHRS and CDR2 YFSETQ. The CDR3 DNA reads as TGCGCCAGCAGCTTGCCAGCTGATACCTACGAGCAGTACTTC. Residues: CASSLPADTYEQYF.

J is TRBJ2-2 and V is TRBV5-1; D possibly corresponds to TRBD1 (6 bases). CDR3 length: 16 amino acids. Trimming removed 3 bases from V and 1 base from J, with 13 bases in between. Looked up from germline, CDR1 is SGHRS and CDR2 is YFSETQ. This CDR3 reads CASSSLTGKNTGELFF. The CDR3 DNA follows: TGCGCCAGCAGCTCCTTGACAGGAAAGAACACCGGGGAGCTGTTTTTT.

This chain connects TRBV9 to TRBJ2-1; TRBD2 matches 14 bases. Germline CDR1 is SGDLS and CDR2 is YYNGEE. The CDR3 has 16 amino acids. The junction had 4 bases not matched to a gene; V was cut back by 0 bases and J by 8 bases. The CDR3 region has the DNA TGTGCCAGCAGCGTAGACGGGACTAGCGGGAGTTATGAGCAGTTCTTC. It specifies CASSVDGTSGSYEQFF. Full variable domain (rest looked up from reference TRBV9 and TRBJ2-1): DSGVTQTPKHLITATGQRVTLRCSPRSGDLSVYWYQQSLDQGLQFLIQYYNGEERAKGNILERFSAQQFPDLHSELNLSSLELGDSALYFCASSVDGTSGSYEQFFGPGTRLTVL.

In nucleotides, the CDR3 is TGCAGCGTTCAGCGGGAGCTTAGTTCTGGTGAGCAGTTCTTC. Encoded protein: CSVQRELSSGEQFF. This rearrangement joins TRBV29-1 to TRBJ2-1; 8 nucleotides agree with TRBD2. The germline V gene has CDR1 SQVTM and CDR2 ANQGSEA. Germline trimming cut 5 bases from V and 9 bases from J; bases unmatched to any gene: 12. The CDR3 length is 14 residues.